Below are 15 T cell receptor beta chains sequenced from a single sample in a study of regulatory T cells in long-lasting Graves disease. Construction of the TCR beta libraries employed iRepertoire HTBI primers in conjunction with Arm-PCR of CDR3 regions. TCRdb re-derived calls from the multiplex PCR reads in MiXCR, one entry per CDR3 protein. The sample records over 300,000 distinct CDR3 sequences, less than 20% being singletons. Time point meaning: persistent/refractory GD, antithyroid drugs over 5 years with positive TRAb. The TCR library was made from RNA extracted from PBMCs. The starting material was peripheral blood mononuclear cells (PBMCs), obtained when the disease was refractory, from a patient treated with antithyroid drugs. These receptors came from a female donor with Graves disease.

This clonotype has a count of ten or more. CDR3 DNA sequence: TGTGCCAGCAGTCTTAGGACAGGCCCAAGCAATGAAAAACTGTTTTTT. It is translated as CASSLRTGPSNEKLFF. The chain links TRBV28 to TRBJ1-4; 7 bases align to TRBD1. J was trimmed by 5 bases and V by 5 bases; bases with no gene match: 11. The CDR3 is made up of 16 amino acids. Germline values: CDR1 MDHEN, CDR2 SYDVKM.

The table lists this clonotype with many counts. The CDR3 loop reads CAISESNRDEAFF. The CDR3 DNA reads as TGTGCCATCAGTGAGTCGAACAGGGACGAGGCTTTCTTT. The V call is TRBV10-3, the J call TRBJ1-1; a weak D match, TRBD1 (6 bases). The length of the CDR3 is 13 residues. Germline CDR1 and CDR2: ENHRY and SYGVKD. Trimming removed 0 bases at V and 11 bases at J, with 13 bases between.

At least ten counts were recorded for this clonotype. CDR3 amino acids: CASRTGFQETQYF. The CDR3 DNA is TGTGCCAGCAGAACGGGGTTTCAAGAGACCCAGTACTTC. The V and J genes are TRBV12-3 or TRBV12-4 and TRBJ2-5; the D gene is possibly TRBD2 (5 bases). V gave up 6 bases and J gave up 2 bases, with 10 bases separating them. This CDR3 region has 13 residues.

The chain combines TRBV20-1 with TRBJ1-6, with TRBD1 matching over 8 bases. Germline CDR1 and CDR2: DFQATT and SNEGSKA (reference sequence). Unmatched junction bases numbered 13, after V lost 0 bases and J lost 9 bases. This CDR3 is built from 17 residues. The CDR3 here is CSARDTAGGGFFSPLHF. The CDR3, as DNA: TGCAGTGCTAGAGATACGGCAGGGGGCGGGTTTTTTTCACCCCTCCACTTT.

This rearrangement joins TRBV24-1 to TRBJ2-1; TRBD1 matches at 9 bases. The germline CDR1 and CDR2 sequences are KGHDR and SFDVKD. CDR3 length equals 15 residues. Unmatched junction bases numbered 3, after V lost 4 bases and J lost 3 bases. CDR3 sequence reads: CATSEGTGFYNEQFF. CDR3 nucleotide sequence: TGTGCCACCAGTGAAGGGACAGGGTTCTACAATGAGCAGTTCTTC.

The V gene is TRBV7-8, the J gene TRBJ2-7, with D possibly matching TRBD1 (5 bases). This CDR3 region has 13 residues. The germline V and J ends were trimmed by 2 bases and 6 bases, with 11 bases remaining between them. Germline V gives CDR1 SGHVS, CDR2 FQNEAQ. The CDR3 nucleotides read TGTGCCAGCAGCTTACAGGGATACGGCGAGCAGTACTTC. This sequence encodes CASSLQGYGEQYF.

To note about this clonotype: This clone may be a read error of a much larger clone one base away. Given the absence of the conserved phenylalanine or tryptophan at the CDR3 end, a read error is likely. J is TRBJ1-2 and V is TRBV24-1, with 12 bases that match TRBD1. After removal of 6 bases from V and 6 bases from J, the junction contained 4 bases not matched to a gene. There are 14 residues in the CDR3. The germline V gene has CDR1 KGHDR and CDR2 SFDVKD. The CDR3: CATSTGQGAHGYTL. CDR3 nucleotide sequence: TGTGCCACCAGTACGGGACAGGGGGCCCATGGCTACACCCTC.

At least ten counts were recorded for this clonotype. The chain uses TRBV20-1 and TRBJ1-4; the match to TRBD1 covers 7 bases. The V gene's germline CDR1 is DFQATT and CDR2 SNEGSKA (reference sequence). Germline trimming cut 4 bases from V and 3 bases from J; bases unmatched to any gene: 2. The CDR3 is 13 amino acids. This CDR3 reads CSANRGANEKLFF. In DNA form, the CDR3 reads TGCAGTGCTAACAGGGGTGCTAATGAAAAACTGTTTTTT.

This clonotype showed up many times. The CDR3, as DNA: TGTGCCAGCAGTGAATCGGGCCCGGGGTCATACACCGGGGAGCTGTTTTTT. Translated: CASSESGPGSYTGELFF. The rearrangement joins TRBV2 to TRBJ2-2, with a tentative D call TRBD2 (5 bases). Germline CDR1 and CDR2: SNHLY and FYNNEI. The CDR3 is 17 amino acids. Deletions cut 2 bases from V and 3 bases from J, with 16 bases between.

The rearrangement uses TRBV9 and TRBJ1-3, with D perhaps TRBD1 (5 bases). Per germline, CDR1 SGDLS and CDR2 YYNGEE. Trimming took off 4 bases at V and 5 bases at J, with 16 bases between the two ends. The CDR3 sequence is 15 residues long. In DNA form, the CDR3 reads TGTGCCAGCAGCTCCCACCAGGGTATTCGAAACACCATATATTTT. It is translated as CASSSHQGIRNTIYF.

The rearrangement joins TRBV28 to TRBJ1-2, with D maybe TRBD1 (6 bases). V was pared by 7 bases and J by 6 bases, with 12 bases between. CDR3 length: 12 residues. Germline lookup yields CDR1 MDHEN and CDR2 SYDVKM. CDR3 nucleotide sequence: TGTGCCAGCACTTCAGGGGCCGATGGCTACACCTTC. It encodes CASTSGADGYTF.

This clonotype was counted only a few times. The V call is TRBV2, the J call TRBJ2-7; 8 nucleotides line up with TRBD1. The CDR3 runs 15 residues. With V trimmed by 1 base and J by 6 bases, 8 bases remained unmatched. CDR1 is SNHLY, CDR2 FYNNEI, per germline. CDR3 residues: CASSEDWTGLGEQYF. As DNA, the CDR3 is TGTGCCAGCAGTGAAGACTGGACAGGGCTGGGCGAGCAGTACTTC.

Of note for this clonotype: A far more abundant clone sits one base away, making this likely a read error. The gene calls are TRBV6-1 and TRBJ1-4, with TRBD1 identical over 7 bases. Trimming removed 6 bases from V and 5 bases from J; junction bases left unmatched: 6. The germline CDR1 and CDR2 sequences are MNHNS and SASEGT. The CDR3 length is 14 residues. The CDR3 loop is CASRLSGQNEKLFF. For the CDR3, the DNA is TGTGCCAGCAGGCTATCGGGACAGAATGAAAAACTGTTTTTT.

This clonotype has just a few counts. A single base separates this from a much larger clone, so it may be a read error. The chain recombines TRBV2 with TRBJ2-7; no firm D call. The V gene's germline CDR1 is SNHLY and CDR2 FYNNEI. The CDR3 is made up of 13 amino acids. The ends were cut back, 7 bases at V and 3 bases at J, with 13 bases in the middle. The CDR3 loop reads CASTPRLNYEQYF. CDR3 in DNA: TGTGCCAGCACGCCGAGACTGAACTACGAGCAGTACTTC.

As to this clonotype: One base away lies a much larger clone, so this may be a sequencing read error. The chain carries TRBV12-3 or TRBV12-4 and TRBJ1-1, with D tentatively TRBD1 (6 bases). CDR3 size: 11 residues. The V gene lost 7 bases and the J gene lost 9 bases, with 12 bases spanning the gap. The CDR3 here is CASTWTAQAFF. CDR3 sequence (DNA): TGTGCCAGCACCTGGACAGCACAAGCTTTCTTT.